Each of the 11 T cell receptor beta chains below was sequenced from the same sample in a study of blood T cell repertoires in COVID-19. Sequencing used immunoSEQ multiplex PCR; TCRdb keeps in-frame clones, though not all of them. This sample has 90,000 to 100,000 clones, with roughly nine tenths found just once. Material: peripheral blood. These TCRs come from a man between 45 and 60 years old with COVID-19, enrolled during active disease.

This chain connects TRBV27 to TRBJ2-2; weak D call: TRBD2 (5 bases). V lost 6 bases and J lost 4, with 12 bases in between. CDR1 is MNHEY and CDR2 is SMNVEV in the germline V gene (reference sequence). The CDR3 totals 14 residues. The CDR3 is CASRRFEGTGELFF. In nucleotides, the CDR3 is TGTGCCAGCAGGCGGTTTGAGGGCACCGGGGAGCTGTTTTTT.

The rearrangement joins TRBV27 to TRBJ1-2; TRBD1 aligns across 7 bases. Germline assignment: CDR1 MNHEY and CDR2 SMNVEV (reference sequence). The CDR3 has 15 amino acids. V trimming: 4 bases; J trimming: 4 bases; junction bases outside the gene matches: 9. The CDR3 spells CASSSRDSLFYGYTF. CDR3 in DNA: TGTGCCAGCAGTTCCCGGGACAGCCTCTTCTATGGCTACACCTTC.

This clone was counted between two and nine times. This rearrangement joins TRBV18 to TRBJ2-3, with 12 nucleotides matching TRBD2. V lost 5 bases and J lost 3; bases outside the gene matches: 0. CDR3 length: 14 residues. CDR1 and CDR2 (germline): KGHSH, LQKENI. CDR3 nucleotide sequence: TGTGCCAGCTCAGGGACTAGCGGGACAGATACGCAGTATTTT. As protein: CASSGTSGTDTQYF.

CDR3 protein: CASSSETEKLFF. CDR3 nucleotide sequence: TGTGCCAGCTCATCGGAGACCGAAAAACTGTTTTTT. The chain is built from TRBV18 and TRBJ1-4; D unclear. V was trimmed by 5 bases and J by 8 bases, leaving 9 bases between them. The CDR3 contains 12 residues. From germline, CDR1 is KGHSH and CDR2 LQKENI.

The V gene is TRBV11-3, the J gene TRBJ2-2; maybe TRBD2 (6 bases). Between the trimmed V and J ends, which lost 6 bases and 4 bases, there was a span of 12 bases. The CDR3 is 14 residues long. The germline gives CDR1 SGHNT, CDR2 YENEEA. The chain's CDR3 is CASRRGFGTGELFF. CDR3 in DNA: TGTGCCAGCAGGCGGGGATTTGGCACCGGGGAGCTGTTTTTT.

J is TRBJ2-6 and V is TRBV10-3, with 13 bases fitting TRBD2. Germline values: CDR1 ENHRY, CDR2 SYGVKD. V gave up 3 bases and J gave up 1 base; unmatched junction bases: 9. The CDR3 spans 20 residues. The CDR3 bases are TGTGCCATCAGTGACCTTGGGACTAGCGGGACCCAATCTGGGGCCAACGTCCTGACTTTC. It codes for CAISDLGTSGTQSGANVLTF.

This clone was counted only a few times. The chain carries TRBV28 and TRBJ1-4; TRBD1 agrees at 8 bases. Germline V gives CDR1 MDHEN, CDR2 SYDVKM. V shed 3 bases and J 3 bases; nucleotides not matched to a gene: 0. This CDR3 region has 14 residues. This CDR3 is CASSLTGANEKLFF. The CDR3 nucleotides read TGTGCCAGCAGTTTGACAGGGGCTAATGAAAAACTGTTTTTT.

The V gene is TRBV3-1 (or the pseudogene TRBV3-2), the J gene TRBJ2-2, with D tentatively TRBD2 (6 bases). The germline V gene encodes CDR1 LGHDT and CDR2 YNNKEL (reference sequence). V was trimmed by 1 base and J by 8 bases, leaving 17 bases between them. The CDR3 runs to 16 residues. The CDR3 sequence: CASSQVTGVHDGELFF. DNA for the CDR3: TGTGCCAGCAGCCAAGTCACGGGGGTACATGATGGGGAGCTGTTTTTT.

The chain links TRBV30 to TRBJ1-6; D is undetermined. This CDR3 contains 15 residues. The germline gives CDR1 GTSNPN, CDR2 SVGIG (reference sequence). Trimming shortened V by 0 bases and J by 3 bases, and 9 bases separated the two germline ends. The CDR3 loop is CAWSVNPVYNSPLHF. The CDR3 nucleotides are TGTGCCTGGAGTGTTAATCCAGTCTATAATTCACCCCTCCACTTT.

This chain joins TRBV2 and TRBJ2-5; 8 bases line up with TRBD2. In germline, CDR1 is SNHLY, CDR2 FYNNEI. The CDR3 totals 15 residues. V trimming: 5 bases; J trimming: 5 bases; junction bases outside the gene matches: 10. The CDR3 protein is CASSSSGGLGETQYF. CDR3 in DNA: TGTGCCAGCAGTAGCTCGGGGGGGCTTGGGGAGACCCAGTACTTC.

The chain combines TRBV19 with TRBJ2-2, with 10 nucleotides matching TRBD1. The CDR3 has 16 residues. After removal of 4 bases from V and 4 bases from J, the junction contained 6 bases not matched to a gene. Germline CDR1 LNHDA, CDR2 SQIVND (reference sequence). The CDR3 loop reads CASSRDRGAGTGELFF. CDR3 nucleotides: TGTGCCAGTAGTAGGGACAGGGGCGCTGGCACCGGGGAGCTGTTTTTT.